This T cell receptor (beta chain) was captured in a study of monozygotic twins with inflammatory bowel disease. Study-wide findings and caveats: No separation of different T cell subtypes was possible.

There were around 3.5 ug of total RNA used for each TCR library. Incorporation of UMIs carrying a 6-nucleotide sample barcode was performed by template switching. For both chains, the TCRalpha and TCRbeta cDNA went through two nested PCRs of 16 and 9 cycles. TCRdb re-called the 5' RACE reads; every CDR3 protein appears as one record, without DNA. Its listing shows some 200,000 distinct CDR3 sequences. Remarks on this clonotype: Its antigen is still unknown.

This TCR was sampled from a human donor with ulcerative colitis or Crohn's disease, or a healthy co-twin of an affected twin (not recorded which). Sequences were obtained from blood.

CDR3 sequence reads: CSAPGQGGGYTF. The chain carries TRBV20-1 and TRBJ1-2; TCRdb outputs TRBD1, but without DNA this stays unchecked. The germline V gene encodes CDR1 DFQATT and CDR2 SNEGSKA (reference sequence). There are 12 residues in the CDR3.